Listed below are T cell receptor beta chains from one sample, sequenced in a study of graft-versus-host responses after intestinal transplantation. TCRdb keeps only in-frame clones here, not all; method: immunoSEQ multiplex PCR. The sample lists about 110,000 clones; more than 80% were seen once. The antigens for these receptors are not known. Source: unstimulated CD4+ T cells sorted from spleen or lymph node cells, taken before transplant. The receptors come from a human donor who was the organ donor for an intestinal transplant. Each CDR3 is given with its conserved first and last residue. D genes are given only for firm matches. Part of the rows lack a size; the others show once, few, many or a class for expanded clones.

TRBJ2-7 | . | . | TRBV6-6 | TGTGCCAGCACCACGTGGGGATCCTACGAGCAGTACTTC | CASTTWGSYEQYF
TRBJ2-7 | . | . | TRBV27 | TGTGCCAGCAGTTTTGTCAGGGGAACCTACGAGCAGTACTTC | CASSFVRGTYEQYF
TRBJ2-7 | . | TRBD2 | TRBV5-1 | TGCGCCAGCAGGAGGGGGACTAGCGGGAACTACGAGCAGTACTTC | CASRRGTSGNYEQYF
TRBJ2-7 | . | . | TRBV4-3 | TGCGCCAGCAGCCAAGATCTTGCGGGACTCTCCTACGAGCAGTACTTC | CASSQDLAGLSYEQYF
TRBJ2-3 | . | TRBD2 | TRBV5-4 | TGTGCCAGCAGCTTGGAGGGGACTAGGATATCAGATACGCAGTATTTT | CASSLEGTRISDTQYF
TRBJ1-1 | . | . | TRBV18 | TGTGCCAGCTCGTCAGCTTCCGGATGGGACACTGAAGCTTTCTTT | CASSSASGWDTEAFF
TRBJ2-7 | . | TRBD1 | TRBV27 | TGTGCCAGCAGCCTCCGACAGGGTGGGTACGAGCAGTACTTC | CASSLRQGGYEQYF
TRBJ2-7 | . | TRBD1 | TRBV30 | TGTGCCTGGAGTGGGACCCCTTGGGGACAGGGTGACCACGAGCAGTACTTC | CAWSGTPWGQGDHEQYF
TRBJ2-2 | . | TRBD1 | TRBV29-1 | TGCAGCGTTGGACAGGGGGCAACCGGGGAGCTGTTTTTT | CSVGQGATGELFF
TRBJ2-5 | . | . | TRBV10-3 | TGTGCCATCAGTGACGCGGAGACCCAGTACTTC | CAISDAETQYF
TRBJ1-2 | . | TRBD1 | TRBV5-6 | TGTGCCAGCAGCTTGGCCGGGGACAGGGTTCCTTATGGCTACACCTTC | CASSLAGDRVPYGYTF
TRBJ1-5 | . | . | TRBV12-5 | TGTGCTAGTGGTTTGAAAGGACAGCCCCAGCATTTT | CASGLKGQPQHF
TRBJ2-1 | . | TRBD2 | TRBV19 | TGTGCCAGTAGTACGGAGGGACTAGCCTCCTACAATGAGCAGTTCTTC | CASSTEGLASYNEQFF
TRBJ1-2 | . | . | TRBV6-5 | TGTGCCAGCAGCCCGGGAGGCCCCATAAGTGGCTACACCTTC | CASSPGGPISGYTF
TRBJ2-7 | . | TRBD2 | TRBV27 | TGTGCCAGCAGTTTACTCAGCGGGAGGGCCTGGAACGAGCAGTACTTC | CASSLLSGRAWNEQYF
TRBJ2-2 | . | TRBD2 | TRBV5-1 | TGCGCCAGCAGCTTGCCGGGACTAGCGGTGACCGGGGAGCTGTTTTTT | CASSLPGLAVTGELFF
TRBJ2-1 | . | TRBD2 | TRBV7-3 | TGTGCCAGCAGCATAGCGGGAGGGCTTATCTATGAGCAGTTCTTC | CASSIAGGLIYEQFF
TRBJ2-2 | . | TRBD2 | TRBV4-3 | TGCGCCAGCAGCCAAGCTAGCGGGAGGGCCGGGGAGCTGTTTTTT | CASSQASGRAGELFF
TRBJ2-7 | . | . | TRBV18 | TGTGCCAGCTCACCAGCGACACTCCCTTACGAGCAGTACTTC | CASSPATLPYEQYF
TRBJ2-7 | . | TRBD2 | TRBV6-4 | TGTGCCAGCAGTGAGCTGGGACTAGCGGGGGACGAGCAGTACTTC | CASSELGLAGDEQYF
TRBJ2-3 | . | . | TRBV6-1 | TGTGCCAGCACCGAGGGGGGGCGTGGGACAGATACGCAGTATTTT | CASTEGGRGTDTQYF
TRBJ1-1 | . | . | TRBV5-4 | TGTGCCAGCAGCCGTGATGGAAGGATGAACACTGAAGCTTTCTTT | CASSRDGRMNTEAFF
TRBJ2-5 | . | . | TRBV7-9 | TGTGCCAGCAGCTTCCGCAGGGAAGAGACCCAGTACTTC | CASSFRREETQYF
TRBJ2-2 | . | . | TRBV7-9 | TGTGCCAGCAGCGACCGGGACCCAGTAACCGGGGAGCTGTTTTTT | CASSDRDPVTGELFF
TRBJ2-1 | . | TRBD2 | TRBV11-2 | TGTGCCAGCAGCTTAGGGGGACTAGCGGTCCGGGAGTTCTTC | CASSLGGLAVREFF
TRBJ2-7 | . | . | TRBV2 | TGTGCCAGCAGTCAAAACCTTTACGAGCAGTACTTC | CASSQNLYEQYF
TRBJ2-4 | . | . | TRBV28 | TGTGCCAGCAGTCCCCCCCCCAGGGATCCCAAAAACATTCAGTACTTC | CASSPPPRDPKNIQYF
TRBJ1-1 | few | . | TRBV5-6 | TGTGCCAGCACCACCGGGGGGGATGGGAACACTGAAGCTTTCTTT | CASTTGGDGNTEAFF
TRBJ1-1 | . | . | TRBV28 | TGTGCCAGCAGTTTAGGACACACTGAAGCTTTCTTT | CASSLGHTEAFF